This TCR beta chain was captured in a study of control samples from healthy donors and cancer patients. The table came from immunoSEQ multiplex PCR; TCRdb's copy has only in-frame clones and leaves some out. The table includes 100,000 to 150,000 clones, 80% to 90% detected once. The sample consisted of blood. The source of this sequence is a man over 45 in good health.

Written as DNA, the CDR3 is TGCAGCGTAGAAATCCCCGGGACTAGCGGGGGTGCGTCCTATACGCAGTATTTT. This codes for CSVEIPGTSGGASYTQYF. V gene TRBV29-1 combines with J gene TRBJ2-3, with TRBD2 identical over 14 bases. The CDR3 consists of 18 residues. V shed 6 bases, J shed 7 bases, and the junction held 18 bases outside the gene matches. The germline CDR1 and CDR2 sequences are SQVTM and ANQGSEA.